This is a list of T cell receptor beta chains from one sample in a study of blood T cell repertoires in COVID-19. Profiled with immunoSEQ multiplex PCR; TCRdb holds only in-frame clones, not every one. The sample lists 140,000 to 150,000 clones; approximately 91% were seen once. Sequenced input: peripheral blood. The receptors come from a human donor in a cohort sampled during active COVID-19. The CDR3 runs from the conserved cysteine through the conserved F or W. The order of the fields is CDR3 protein, CDR3 DNA, clone size, V gene, J gene, D gene. A D gene is named only where the DNA matches it firmly. Size values are once, few and many counts, or a class for expanded clones, and some rows have none.

CASSGTNTDTQYF,TGTGCCAGTAGTGGGACTAACACAGATACGCAGTATTTT,-,TRBV19,TRBJ2-3,TRBD2
CASTRRTSNTEAFF,TGTGCCAGCACAAGAAGGACATCGAACACTGAAGCTTTCTTT,-,TRBV5-5,TRBJ1-1,-
CSATDRASNTGELFF,TGCAGCGCCACAGACAGAGCCTCGAACACCGGGGAGCTGTTTTTT,-,TRBV29-1,TRBJ2-2,-
CASSATSGTYNEQFF,TGTGCCAGCAGTGCGACTAGCGGGACTTACAATGAGCAGTTCTTC,-,TRBV28,TRBJ2-1,TRBD2
CSASLDWETQYF,TGCAGTGCTAGTTTGGACTGGGAGACCCAGTACTTC,-,TRBV20-1,TRBJ2-5,-
CASSQGQLNEKLFF,TGCGCCAGCAGCCAGGGACAGCTTAATGAAAAACTGTTTTTT,-,TRBV5-1,TRBJ1-4,TRBD1
CASSLGLAGEETQYF,TGCGCCAGCAGCTTGGGTCTGGCGGGAGAAGAGACCCAGTACTTC,-,TRBV5-1,TRBJ2-5,TRBD2
CASGTTGLANYGYTF,TGCGCCAGCGGTACGACAGGGTTGGCTAACTATGGCTACACCTTC,-,TRBV4-3,TRBJ1-2,TRBD1
CASSEGQSQHF,TGTGCCAGCAGTGAAGGACAGTCCCAGCATTTT,-,TRBV6-1,TRBJ1-5,-
CASSHRGRQETQYF,TGTGCCAGCAGTCACAGGGGGCGGCAAGAGACCCAGTACTTC,-,TRBV28,TRBJ2-5,TRBD1
CATSDGTLTDSTDTQYF,TGTGCCACCAGTGACGGGACTTTGACAGATAGCACAGATACGCAGTATTTT,-,TRBV24-1,TRBJ2-3,-
CASSRPSYRGFSADNYGYTF,TGTGCCAGCAGTAGACCTTCATACAGGGGGTTCTCAGCAGATAACTATGGCTACACCTTC,few,TRBV2,TRBJ1-2,TRBD1
CASSLDGRGGYNEQFF,TGCGCCAGCAGCTTGGACGGCAGGGGTGGGTACAATGAGCAGTTCTTC,-,TRBV5-1,TRBJ2-1,-
CASSGGINTGELFF,TGTGCCAGCAGCGGGGGGATTAACACCGGGGAGCTGTTTTTT,-,TRBV11-3,TRBJ2-2,-
CASSSTGGDAGNTIYF,TGTGCCAGCAGCTCGACAGGGGGGGATGCTGGAAACACCATATATTTT,-,TRBV11-1,TRBJ1-3,TRBD1
CASTPQRTVINEQFF,TGTGCCAGCACCCCGCAGCGCACCGTTATTAATGAGCAGTTCTTC,-,TRBV6-2/TRBV6-3,TRBJ2-1,-
CASSRTSGGSTDTQYF,TGTGCCAGCAGCCGGACTAGCGGGGGAAGCACAGATACGCAGTATTTT,-,TRBV4-2,TRBJ2-3,TRBD2
CASSQLTSLTNTGELFF,TGCGCCAGCAGCCAACTGACTAGCCTTACAAACACCGGGGAGCTGTTTTTT,few,TRBV4-1,TRBJ2-2,TRBD2
CASSAAAGADTQYF,TGCGCCAGCAGTGCAGCGGCCGGGGCAGATACGCAGTATTTT,-,TRBV10-1,TRBJ2-3,-
CASSLVEGAMNF,TGTGCCAGCTCACTCGTCGAGGGGGCCATGAATTTT,-,TRBV18,TRBJ1-5,TRBD1
CASSQERGVYNEQFF,TGCGCCAGCAGCCAGGAGCGGGGGGTATACAATGAGCAGTTCTTC,-,TRBV4-3,TRBJ2-1,TRBD2
CASSLGLAGVGETQYF,TGCGCCAGCAGCTTGGGACTAGCGGGAGTAGGGGAGACCCAGTACTTC,-,TRBV5-1,TRBJ2-5,TRBD2
CAWSPGQGRGKNEQFF,TGTGCCTGGAGTCCGGGACAGGGGAGAGGAAAGAATGAGCAGTTCTTC,few,TRBV30,TRBJ2-1,TRBD1
CASSQTGRQGEAFF,TGTGCCAGCAGCCAAACGGGAAGACAGGGAGAAGCTTTCTTT,-,TRBV3-1/TRBV3-2,TRBJ1-1,TRBD1
CASSYTGRDRDTEAFF,TGTGCCAGCAGCTATACCGGAAGGGACAGGGACACTGAAGCTTTCTTT,-,TRBV7-2,TRBJ1-1,TRBD1
CASSIPAGNYGYTF,TGTGCCAGTAGTATCCCTGCAGGAAACTATGGCTACACCTTC,few,TRBV19,TRBJ1-2,-
CASSTTGVNGYTF,TGTGCCAGCAGTACGACAGGGGTTAATGGCTACACCTTC,-,TRBV28,TRBJ1-2,TRBD1
CASSVGTGIKGQETQYF,TGTGCCAGCAGTGTTGGGACAGGGATCAAGGGCCAAGAGACCCAGTACTTC,-,TRBV2,TRBJ2-5,TRBD1
CASSEGMTGGYQPQHF,TGTGCCAGCAGTGAAGGGATGACAGGGGGTTATCAGCCCCAGCATTTT,once,TRBV6-1,TRBJ1-5,TRBD1